This T cell receptor beta chain was sequenced in a study of cytomegalovirus exposure and HLA in healthy donors. Whole-study context: An early release of data contained roughly 90 million unique TCRs, which came from HLA-typed donors. Falling in the Caucasian-associated ancestry cluster were about 82% of about 400 genotyped donors. Study results and limitations: A classifier reportedly called cytomegalovirus status with high sensitivity and specificity. Available immune exposure information covered CMV serostatus only.

CDR3 length: 19 amino acids. The V gene's germline CDR1 is MRHNA and CDR2 SNTAGT. V was pared by 6 bases and J by 9 bases, with 20 bases of the junction left unmatched. This clone was seen a few times. The antigen remains undetermined. The PCR had 60 Vbeta and 13 Jbeta primers. The assay was immunoSEQ multiplex PCR, and TCRdb's table has in-frame clones only and misses some. This sample yields roughly 93,000 clones, of which less than 85% are seen a single time; less than 2% belongs to the top ten. The chain recombines TRBV6-4 with TRBJ1-6, with 10 nucleotides matching TRBD1. The sequence was obtained from a male donor in good health and CMV-seronegative. Sequencing was performed on PBMCs. DNA for the CDR3: TGTGCCAGCAGGCGTTCCGGGACAGGGGCCCACGTCGGCCCTTCACCCCTCCACTTT. This encodes CASRRSGTGAHVGPSPLHF.